The 13 T cell receptor beta chains presented below share a single source sample, sequenced in a study of T cell responses to AZD1222 COVID-19 vaccine. The method was immunoSEQ multiplex PCR; TCRdb's version includes in-frame clones alone and lacks a portion of them. The sample comprises hundreds of thousands of clones, 85% to 95% of which are singletons, and roughly 1% rests with the top ten. Sequencing was performed on peripheral blood, taken on day 0 of MenACWY control vaccination. These receptors were obtained from an adult in good health.

The chain employs TRBV5-4 and TRBJ1-2, with TRBD1 matching 7 bases. The V gene end was trimmed by 4 bases and the J gene end by 2 bases; junction bases not matched to a gene: 2. Germline values: CDR1 SGHNT, CDR2 YYREEE (reference sequence). The CDR3 length is 13 residues. DNA for the CDR3: TGTGCCAGCAGCCGGGACAGAAACTATGGCTACACCTTC. It translates to CASSRDRNYGYTF.

This chain uses TRBV4-1 with TRBJ2-7; D may match TRBD1 or TRBD2 (6 bases each). Germline CDR1 reads MGHRA; CDR2 reads YSYEKL. CDR3 length equals 13 residues. Trimming left V 0 bases short and J 11 bases short, with 14 bases between. The CDR3 DNA sequence: TGCGCCAGCAGCCAAGATAGGGGGGCCAAGGAGTACTTC. It translates to CASSQDRGAKEYF.

This chain joins TRBV2 and TRBJ1-1, with no clear D. Germline CDR1 is SNHLY and CDR2 is FYNNEI. Trimming stripped 6 bases from V and 0 bases from J, with 11 bases between. This CDR3 contains 14 residues. The CDR3 reads CASRIQALNTEAFF. The DNA of the CDR3 is TGTGCCAGCAGGATTCAGGCCCTGAACACTGAAGCTTTCTTT.

This clone appeared once. The V and J genes are TRBV11-3 and TRBJ1-1, with D perhaps TRBD1 (5 bases). Per germline, CDR1 SGHNT and CDR2 YENEEA. The V end was cut by 1 base, the J end by 1 base, with 10 bases between. The CDR3 has 15 amino acids. The CDR3 nucleotides are TGTGCCAGCAGCTTAGGAGGGGTTGGGAACACTGAAGCTTTCTTT. Protein product: CASSLGGVGNTEAFF.

The V gene is TRBV5-4, the J gene TRBJ1-6; 10 nucleotides agree with TRBD1. The CDR3 covers 16 residues. CDR1 is SGHNT, CDR2 YYREEE, per germline (reference sequence). With 0 bases clipped from V and 4 bases from J, the junction kept 1 base outside the gene matches. The chain's CDR3 is CASSLGTGGYNSPLHF. The CDR3 region has the DNA TGTGCCAGCAGCTTGGGGACAGGGGGATATAATTCACCCCTCCACTTT.

This chain joins TRBV2 and TRBJ1-1, with D possibly TRBD1 on 5 matching bases. CDR1 is SNHLY, CDR2 FYNNEI, per germline. The CDR3 extends over 14 amino acids. Trimming removed 6 bases at V and 1 base at J, with 12 bases between. The CDR3 region is CASRKMTENTEAFF. Written as DNA, the CDR3 is TGTGCCAGCAGGAAGATGACAGAGAACACTGAAGCTTTCTTT.

A few counts support this clone. In DNA form, the CDR3 reads TGTGCCAGCAGTTCACGACCCCTCCAGCCCCAGCATTTT. Its protein product is CASSSRPLQPQHF. V gene TRBV12-3 or TRBV12-4 combines with J gene TRBJ1-5, with D unclear. V gave up 4 bases and J gave up 7 bases, with 11 bases separating them. CDR3 length: 13 residues.

The J gene is TRBJ1-2, the V gene TRBV28; 9 nucleotides match TRBD1. With V trimmed by 6 bases and J by 8 bases, 7 bases remained unmatched. The CDR3 runs 13 residues. Germline CDR1 is MDHEN and CDR2 is SYDVKM. In DNA, the CDR3 is TGTGCCAGCAGATCCGGGACAGGGAGAGGCTACACCTTC. It translates to CASRSGTGRGYTF.

The chain employs TRBV20-1 and TRBJ2-1; 8 nucleotides match TRBD1. This CDR3 is 10 amino acids long. The V segment lost 8 bases and the J segment 7 bases; nucleotides outside the gene matches: 1. Germline loops: CDR1 DFQATT, CDR2 SNEGSKA (reference sequence). CDR3 in amino acids: CSTGGNEQFF. The CDR3, as DNA: TGCAGTACAGGGGGGAATGAGCAGTTCTTC.

This rearrangement joins TRBV24-1 to TRBJ2-3; D tentatively fits TRBD1 or TRBD2 (5 bases each). The CDR3 contains 17 residues. From germline, CDR1 is KGHDR and CDR2 SFDVKD. Trimming stripped 1 base from V and 0 bases from J, with 13 bases between. The CDR3 coding sequence is TGTGCCACCAGTGATTTAACGGGGCGCGATAGCACAGATACGCAGTATTTT. Translated, it gives CATSDLTGRDSTDTQYF.

The chain joins TRBV4-1 to TRBJ1-2; perhaps TRBD1 as D (6 bases). The CDR3 has 14 amino acids. The V and J ends lost 0 bases and 8 bases respectively, with 13 bases between them. Germline assignment: CDR1 MGHRA and CDR2 YSYEKL. The CDR3: CASSQDTGRVGYTF. Written as DNA, the CDR3 is TGCGCCAGCAGCCAAGATACAGGGCGCGTCGGCTACACCTTC.

This clone was seen more than once but under ten times. The chain carries TRBV2 and TRBJ1-1; no clear D. Germline V gene data show CDR1 as SNHLY and CDR2 as FYNNEI. The CDR3 length is 15 residues. V dropped 1 base and J dropped 1 base, with 10 bases sitting between them. CDR3 residues: CASSEGLQQNTEAFF. The CDR3 nucleotides are TGTGCCAGCAGTGAAGGTTTACAACAGAACACTGAAGCTTTCTTT. Full variable domain (remainder filled in from reference TRBV2 and TRBJ1-1): EPEVTQTPSHQVTQMGQEVILRCVPISNHLYFYWYRQILGQKVEFLVSFYNNEISEKSEIFDDQFSVERPDGSNFTLKIRSTKLEDSAMYFCASSEGLQQNTEAFFGQGTRLTVV.

The V and J genes are TRBV28 and TRBJ1-1, with D perhaps matching TRBD1 (5 bases). Germline V lookup: CDR1 MDHEN, CDR2 SYDVKM. V lost 7 bases, J lost 3 bases, and 15 bases lay in between. The CDR3 runs to 14 residues. CDR3 amino acids: CASTLSLGDTEAFF. The CDR3, as DNA: TGTGCCAGCACCCTTTCCTTAGGGGACACTGAAGCTTTCTTT.